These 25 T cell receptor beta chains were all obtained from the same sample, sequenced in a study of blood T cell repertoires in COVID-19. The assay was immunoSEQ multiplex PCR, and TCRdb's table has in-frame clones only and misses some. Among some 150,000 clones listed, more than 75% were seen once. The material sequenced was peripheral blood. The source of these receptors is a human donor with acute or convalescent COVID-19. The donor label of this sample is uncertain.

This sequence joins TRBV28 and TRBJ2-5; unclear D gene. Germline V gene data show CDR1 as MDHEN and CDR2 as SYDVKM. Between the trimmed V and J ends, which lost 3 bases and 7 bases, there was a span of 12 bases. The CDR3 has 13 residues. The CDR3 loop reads CASSFNSLRTQYF. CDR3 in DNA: TGTGCCAGCAGTTTTAACAGCCTCAGGACCCAGTACTTC.

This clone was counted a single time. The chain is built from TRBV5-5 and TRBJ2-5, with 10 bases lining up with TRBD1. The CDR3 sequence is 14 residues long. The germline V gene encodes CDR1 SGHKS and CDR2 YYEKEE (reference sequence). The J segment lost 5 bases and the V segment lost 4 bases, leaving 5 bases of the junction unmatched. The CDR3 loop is CASSIDRGLETQYF. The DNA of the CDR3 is TGTGCCAGCAGCATCGACAGGGGGCTTGAGACCCAGTACTTC.

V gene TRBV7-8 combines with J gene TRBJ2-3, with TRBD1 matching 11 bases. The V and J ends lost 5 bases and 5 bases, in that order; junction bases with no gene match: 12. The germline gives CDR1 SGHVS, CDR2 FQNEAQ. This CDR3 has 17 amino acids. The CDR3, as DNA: TGTGCCAGCAGCCTACAATACCCGGGACAGGGGGGAGATACGCAGTATTTT. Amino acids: CASSLQYPGQGGDTQYF.

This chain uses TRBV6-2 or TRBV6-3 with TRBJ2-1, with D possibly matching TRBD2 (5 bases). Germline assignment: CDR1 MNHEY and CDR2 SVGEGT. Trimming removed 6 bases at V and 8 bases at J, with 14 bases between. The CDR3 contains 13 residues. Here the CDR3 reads CASSRTYFHEQFF. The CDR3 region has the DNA TGTGCCAGCAGCCGGACTTACTTCCATGAGCAGTTCTTC.

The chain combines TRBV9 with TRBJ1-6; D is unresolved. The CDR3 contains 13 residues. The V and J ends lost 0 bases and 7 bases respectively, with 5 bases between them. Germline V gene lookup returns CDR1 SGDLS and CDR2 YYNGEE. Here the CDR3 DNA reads TGTGCCAGCAGCGTAGATCAGAATTCACCCCTCCACTTT. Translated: CASSVDQNSPLHF.

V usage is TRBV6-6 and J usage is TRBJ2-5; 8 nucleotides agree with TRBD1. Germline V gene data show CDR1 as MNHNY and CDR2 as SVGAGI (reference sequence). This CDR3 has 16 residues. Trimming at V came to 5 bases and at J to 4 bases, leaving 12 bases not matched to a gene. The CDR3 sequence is CASSPHIQGDRETQYF. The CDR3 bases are TGTGCCAGCAGTCCACACATACAGGGGGATCGAGAGACCCAGTACTTC.

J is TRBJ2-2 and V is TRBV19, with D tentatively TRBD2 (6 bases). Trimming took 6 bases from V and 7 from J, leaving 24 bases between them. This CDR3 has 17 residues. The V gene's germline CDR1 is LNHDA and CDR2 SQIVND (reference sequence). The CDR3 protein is CASSIVGGYWSGGELFF. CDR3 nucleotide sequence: TGTGCCAGTAGCATCGTGGGGGGTTATTGGTCGGGCGGGGAGCTGTTTTTT.

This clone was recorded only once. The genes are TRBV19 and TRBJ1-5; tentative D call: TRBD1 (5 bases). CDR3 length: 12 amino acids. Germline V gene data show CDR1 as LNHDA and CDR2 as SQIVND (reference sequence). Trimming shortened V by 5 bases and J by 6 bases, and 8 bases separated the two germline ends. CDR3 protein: CASSQGLQPQHF. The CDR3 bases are TGTGCCAGTAGTCAGGGACTTCAGCCCCAGCATTTT.

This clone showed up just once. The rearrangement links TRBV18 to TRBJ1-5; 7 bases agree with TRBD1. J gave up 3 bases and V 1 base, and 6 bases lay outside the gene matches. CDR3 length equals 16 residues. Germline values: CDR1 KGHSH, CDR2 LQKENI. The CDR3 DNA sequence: TGTGCCAGCTCACCACTAGACAGGGCCTTCAATCAGCCCCAGCATTTT. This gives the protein CASSPLDRAFNQPQHF.

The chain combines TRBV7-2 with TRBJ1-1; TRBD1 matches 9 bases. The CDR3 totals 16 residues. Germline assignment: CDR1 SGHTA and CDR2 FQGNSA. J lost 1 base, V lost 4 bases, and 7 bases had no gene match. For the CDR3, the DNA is TGTGCCAGCAGCTCACAGGGACAGGGATCGAACACTGAAGCTTTCTTT. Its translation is CASSSQGQGSNTEAFF. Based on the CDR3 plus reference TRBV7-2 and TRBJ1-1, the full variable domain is GAGVSQSPSNKVTEKGKDVELRCDPISGHTALYWYRQSLGQGLEFLIYFQGNSAPDKSGLPSDRFSAERTGGSVSTLTIQRTQQEDSAVYLCASSSQGQGSNTEAFFGQGTRLTVV.

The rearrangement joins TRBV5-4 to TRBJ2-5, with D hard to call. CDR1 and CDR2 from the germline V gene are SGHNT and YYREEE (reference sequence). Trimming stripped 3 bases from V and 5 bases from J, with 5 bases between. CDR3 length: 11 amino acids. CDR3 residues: CASSSGETQYF. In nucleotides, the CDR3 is TGTGCCAGCAGCTCCGGGGAGACCCAGTACTTC.

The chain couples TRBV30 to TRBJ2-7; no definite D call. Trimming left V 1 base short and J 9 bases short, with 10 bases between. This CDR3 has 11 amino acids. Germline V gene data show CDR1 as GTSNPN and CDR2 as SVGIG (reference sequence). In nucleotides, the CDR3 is TGTGCCTGGAGTGGCTCGGGTCCGCAGTACTTC. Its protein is CAWSGSGPQYF.

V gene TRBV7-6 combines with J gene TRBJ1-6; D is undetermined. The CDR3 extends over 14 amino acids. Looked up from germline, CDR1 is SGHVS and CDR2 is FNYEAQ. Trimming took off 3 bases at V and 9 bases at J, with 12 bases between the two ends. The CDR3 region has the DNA TGTGCCAGCAGCTTCGGTCCGCCTATTTCACCCCTCCACTTT. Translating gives CASSFGPPISPLHF.

CDR3 region: CASSRDRGANYGYTF. DNA for the CDR3: TGTGCCAGTAGTAGGGACAGGGGAGCTAACTATGGCTACACCTTC. The chain couples TRBV19 to TRBJ1-2; 10 bases match TRBD1. Germline V lookup: CDR1 LNHDA, CDR2 SQIVND (reference sequence). The CDR3 spans 15 residues. V dropped 4 bases and J dropped 0; count of bases not matched to a gene: 2.

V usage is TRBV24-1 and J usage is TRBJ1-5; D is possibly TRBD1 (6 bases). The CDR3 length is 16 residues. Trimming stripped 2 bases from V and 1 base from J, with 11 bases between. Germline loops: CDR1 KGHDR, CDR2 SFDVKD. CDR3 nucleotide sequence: TGTGCCACCAGTGATTCAAGGGGGGGGAGCAATCAGCCCCAGCATTTT. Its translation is CATSDSRGGSNQPQHF.

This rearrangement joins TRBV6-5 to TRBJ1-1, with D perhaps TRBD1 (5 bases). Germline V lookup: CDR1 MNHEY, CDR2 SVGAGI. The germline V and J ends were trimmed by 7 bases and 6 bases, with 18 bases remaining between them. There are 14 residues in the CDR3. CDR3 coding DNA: TGTGCCAGCACCGATCTCCAGGGTCTTCCTGAAGCTTTCTTT. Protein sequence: CASTDLQGLPEAFF.

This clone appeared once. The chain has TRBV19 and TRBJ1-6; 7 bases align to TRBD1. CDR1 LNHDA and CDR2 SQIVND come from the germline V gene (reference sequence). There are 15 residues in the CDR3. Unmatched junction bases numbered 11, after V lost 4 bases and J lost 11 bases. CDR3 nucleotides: TGTGCCAGTAGTACGGGACAGATCTTCACGGCACCCCTCCACTTT. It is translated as CASSTGQIFTAPLHF.

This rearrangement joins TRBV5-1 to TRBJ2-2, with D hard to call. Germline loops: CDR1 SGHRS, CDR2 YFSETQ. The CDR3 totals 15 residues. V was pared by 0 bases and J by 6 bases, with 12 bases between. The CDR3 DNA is TGCGCCAGCAGCTTGGAGGCAGGTAAAGCCGGGGAGCTGTTTTTT. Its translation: CASSLEAGKAGELFF.

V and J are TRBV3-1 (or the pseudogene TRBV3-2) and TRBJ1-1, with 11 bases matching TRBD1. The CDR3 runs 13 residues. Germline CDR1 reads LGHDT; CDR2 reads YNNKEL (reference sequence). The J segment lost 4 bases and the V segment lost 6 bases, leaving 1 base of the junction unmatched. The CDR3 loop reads CASRGTGGTEAFF. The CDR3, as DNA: TGTGCCAGCAGAGGGACAGGGGGCACTGAAGCTTTCTTT.

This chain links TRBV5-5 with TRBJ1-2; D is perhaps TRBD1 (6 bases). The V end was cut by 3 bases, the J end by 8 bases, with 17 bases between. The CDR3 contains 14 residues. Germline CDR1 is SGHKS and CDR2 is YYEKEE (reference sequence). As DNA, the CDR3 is TGTGCCAGCAGCTCCCCCGGGGGGCGCGGGGGCTACACCTTC. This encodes CASSSPGGRGGYTF.

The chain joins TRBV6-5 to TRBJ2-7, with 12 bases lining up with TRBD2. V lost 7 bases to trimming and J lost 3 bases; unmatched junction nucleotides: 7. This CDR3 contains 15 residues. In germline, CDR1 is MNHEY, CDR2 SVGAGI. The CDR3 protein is CASTRGGLAGYEQYF. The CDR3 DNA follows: TGTGCCAGCACAAGAGGGGGACTAGCGGGCTACGAGCAGTACTTC.

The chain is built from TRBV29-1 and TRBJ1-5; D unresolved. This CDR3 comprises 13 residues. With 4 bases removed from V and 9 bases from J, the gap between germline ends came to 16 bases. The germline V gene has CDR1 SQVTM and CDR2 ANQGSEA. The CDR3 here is CSVVTGPGGPQHF. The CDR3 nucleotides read TGCAGCGTTGTCACCGGGCCCGGAGGGCCCCAGCATTTT.

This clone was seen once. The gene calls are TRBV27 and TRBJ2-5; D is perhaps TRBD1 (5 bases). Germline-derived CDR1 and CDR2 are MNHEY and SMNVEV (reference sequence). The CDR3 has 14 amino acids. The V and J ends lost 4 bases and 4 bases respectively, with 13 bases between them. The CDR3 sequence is CASSYRWVRETQYF. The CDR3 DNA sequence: TGTGCCAGCAGTTACAGGTGGGTTAGAGAGACCCAGTACTTC.

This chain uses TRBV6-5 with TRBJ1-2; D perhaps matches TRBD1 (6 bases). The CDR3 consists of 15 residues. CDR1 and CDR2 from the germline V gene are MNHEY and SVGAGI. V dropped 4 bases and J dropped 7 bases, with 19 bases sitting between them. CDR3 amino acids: CASSSAGTRGGGYTF. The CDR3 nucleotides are TGTGCCAGCAGTTCCGCCGGGACACGGGGCGGTGGCTACACCTTC.

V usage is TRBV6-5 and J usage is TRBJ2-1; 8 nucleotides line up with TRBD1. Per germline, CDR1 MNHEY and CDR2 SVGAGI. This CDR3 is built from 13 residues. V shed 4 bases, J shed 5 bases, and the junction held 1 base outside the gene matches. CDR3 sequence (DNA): TGTGCCAGCAGTTTGACAGGGGACAATGAGCAGTTCTTC. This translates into CASSLTGDNEQFF.